This TCR beta chain was retrieved from a study of blood T cell repertoires in COVID-19. This CDR3 region has 15 residues. CDR1 and CDR2 from the germline V gene are MGHRA and YSYEKL. Trimming cost V 0 bases and J 3 bases, with 10 bases left between them. Adults between roughly 18 and 90 years of age took part from approximately 24 US areas. TCRdb keeps only in-frame clones here, not all; method: immunoSEQ multiplex PCR. Of more than 300,000 clones in the sample, more than 75% are singletons; the top ten hold 1.2%. The clonotype originates from a woman younger than 35 who had recovered from COVID-19. Sequencing input: PBMCs or T cells enriched from blood (not recorded which). The V and J genes are TRBV4-1 and TRBJ2-3; TRBD1 might be the D (7 bases). The CDR3 sequence: CASSQEGGQTDTQYF. DNA for the CDR3: TGCGCCAGCAGCCAAGAGGGGGGACAGACAGATACGCAGTATTTT.